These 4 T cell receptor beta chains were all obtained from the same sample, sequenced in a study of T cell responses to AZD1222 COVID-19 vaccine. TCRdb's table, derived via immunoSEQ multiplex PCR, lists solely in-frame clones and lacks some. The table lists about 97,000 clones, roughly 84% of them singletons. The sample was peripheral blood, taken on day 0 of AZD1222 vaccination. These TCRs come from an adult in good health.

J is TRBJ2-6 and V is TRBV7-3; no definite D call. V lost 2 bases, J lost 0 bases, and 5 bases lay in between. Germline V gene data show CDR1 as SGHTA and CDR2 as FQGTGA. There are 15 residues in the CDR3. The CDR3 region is CASSLVLSGANVLTF. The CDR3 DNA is TGTGCCAGCAGCTTAGTACTCTCTGGGGCCAACGTCCTGACTTTC. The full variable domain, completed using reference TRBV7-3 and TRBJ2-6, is GAGVSQTPSNKVTEKGKYVELRCDPISGHTALYWYRQSLGQGPEFLIYFQGTGAADDSGLPNDRFFAVRPEGSVSTLKIQRTERGDSAVYLCASSLVLSGANVLTFGAGSRLTVL.

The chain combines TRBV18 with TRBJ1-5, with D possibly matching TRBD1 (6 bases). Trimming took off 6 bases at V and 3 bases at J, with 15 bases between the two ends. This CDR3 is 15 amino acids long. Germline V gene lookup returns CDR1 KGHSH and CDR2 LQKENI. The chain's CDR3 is CASSGTPGDNQPQHF. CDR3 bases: TGTGCCAGCTCCGGGACCCCAGGGGACAATCAGCCCCAGCATTTT.

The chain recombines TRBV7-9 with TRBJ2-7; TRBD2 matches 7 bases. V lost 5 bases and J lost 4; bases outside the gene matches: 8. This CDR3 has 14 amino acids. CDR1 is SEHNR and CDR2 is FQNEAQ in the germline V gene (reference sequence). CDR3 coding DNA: TGTGCCAGCAGCCCACGCGGGGGAAGTTACGAGCAGTACTTC. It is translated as CASSPRGGSYEQYF.

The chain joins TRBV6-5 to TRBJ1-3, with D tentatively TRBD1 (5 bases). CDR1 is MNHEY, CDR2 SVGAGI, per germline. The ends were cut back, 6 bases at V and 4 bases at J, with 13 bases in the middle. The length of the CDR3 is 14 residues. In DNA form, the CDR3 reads TGTGCCAGCAGCCGGGACCGCGGGGGAAACACCATATATTTT. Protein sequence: CASSRDRGGNTIYF.